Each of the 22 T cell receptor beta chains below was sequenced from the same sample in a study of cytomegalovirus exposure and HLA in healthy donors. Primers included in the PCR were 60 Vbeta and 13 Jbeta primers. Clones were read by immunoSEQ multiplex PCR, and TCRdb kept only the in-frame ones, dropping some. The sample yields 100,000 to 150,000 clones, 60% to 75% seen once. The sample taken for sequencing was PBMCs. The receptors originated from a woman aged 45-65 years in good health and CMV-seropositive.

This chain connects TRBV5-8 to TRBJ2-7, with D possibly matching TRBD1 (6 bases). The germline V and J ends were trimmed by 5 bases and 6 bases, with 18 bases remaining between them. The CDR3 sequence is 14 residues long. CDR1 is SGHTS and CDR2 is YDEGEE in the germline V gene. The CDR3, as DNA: TGTGCCAGCAGGGCTGAGGGGGACAACCTCGAGCAGTACTTC. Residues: CASRAEGDNLEQYF.

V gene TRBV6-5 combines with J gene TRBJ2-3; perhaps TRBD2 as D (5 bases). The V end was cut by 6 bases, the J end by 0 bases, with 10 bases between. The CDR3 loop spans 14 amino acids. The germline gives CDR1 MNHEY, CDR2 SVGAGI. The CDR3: CASRLGLSTDTQYF. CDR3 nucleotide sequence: TGTGCCAGCAGACTAGGATTGAGCACAGATACGCAGTATTTT.

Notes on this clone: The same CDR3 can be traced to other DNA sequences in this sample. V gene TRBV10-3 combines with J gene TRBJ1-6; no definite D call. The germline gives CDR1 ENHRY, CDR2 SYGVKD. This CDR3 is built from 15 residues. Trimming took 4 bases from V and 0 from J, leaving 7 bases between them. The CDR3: CAISAGSSYNSPLHF. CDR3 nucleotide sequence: TGTGCCATCAGTGCTGGTAGCTCCTATAATTCACCCCTCCACTTT.

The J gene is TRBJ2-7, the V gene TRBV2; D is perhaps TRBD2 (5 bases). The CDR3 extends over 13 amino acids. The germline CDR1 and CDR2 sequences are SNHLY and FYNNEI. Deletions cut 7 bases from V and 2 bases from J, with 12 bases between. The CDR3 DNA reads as TGTGCCAGCACCCTGAGCGGCACCTACGAGCAGTACTTC. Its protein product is CASTLSGTYEQYF.

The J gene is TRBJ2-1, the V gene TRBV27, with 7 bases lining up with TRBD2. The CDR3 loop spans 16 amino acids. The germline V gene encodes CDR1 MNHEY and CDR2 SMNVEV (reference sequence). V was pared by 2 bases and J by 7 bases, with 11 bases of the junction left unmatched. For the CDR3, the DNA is TGTGCCAGCAGTTTAGCCGGACTAGAGGGGCGGAATGAGCAGTTCTTC. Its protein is CASSLAGLEGRNEQFF.

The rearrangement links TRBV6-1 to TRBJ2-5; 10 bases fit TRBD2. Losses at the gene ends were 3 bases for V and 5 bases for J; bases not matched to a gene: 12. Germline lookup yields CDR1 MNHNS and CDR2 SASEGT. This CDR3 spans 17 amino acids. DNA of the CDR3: TGTGCCAGCAGTGACGTTCGGAGCGGGGGGGCGGGGGAGACCCAGTACTTC. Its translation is CASSDVRSGGAGETQYF.

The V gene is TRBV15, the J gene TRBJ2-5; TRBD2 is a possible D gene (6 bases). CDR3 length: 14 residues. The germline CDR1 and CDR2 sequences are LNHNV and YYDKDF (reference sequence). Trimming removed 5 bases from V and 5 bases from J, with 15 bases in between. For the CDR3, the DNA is TGTGCCACCAGCGGGTCGGAGGGCAGGGAGACCCAGTACTTC. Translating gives CATSGSEGRETQYF.

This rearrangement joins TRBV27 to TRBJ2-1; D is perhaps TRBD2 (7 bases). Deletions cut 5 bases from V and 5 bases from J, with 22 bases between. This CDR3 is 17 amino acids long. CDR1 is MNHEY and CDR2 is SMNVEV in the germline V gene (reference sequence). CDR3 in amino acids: CASSRIAGTRGDNEQFF. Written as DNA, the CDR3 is TGTGCCAGCAGTCGGATCGCCGGGACACGGGGGGACAATGAGCAGTTCTTC.

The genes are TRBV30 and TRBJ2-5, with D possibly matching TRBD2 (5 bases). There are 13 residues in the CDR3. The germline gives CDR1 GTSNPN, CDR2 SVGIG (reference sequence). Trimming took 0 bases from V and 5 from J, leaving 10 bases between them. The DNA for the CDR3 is TGTGCCTGGAGTGTAGGACTGTTTGAGACCCAGTACTTC. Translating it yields CAWSVGLFETQYF.

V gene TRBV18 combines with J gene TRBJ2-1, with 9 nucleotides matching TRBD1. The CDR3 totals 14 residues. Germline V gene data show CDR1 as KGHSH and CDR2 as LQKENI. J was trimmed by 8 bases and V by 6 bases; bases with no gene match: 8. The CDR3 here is CASSSGTGMYEQFF. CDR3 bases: TGTGCCAGCTCTTCCGGGACAGGGATGTATGAGCAGTTCTTC.

The CDR3: CASSPPGTVGDTQYF. The DNA of the CDR3 is TGTGCCAGTAGCCCCCCAGGGACAGTGGGAGATACGCAGTATTTT. This chain links TRBV19 with TRBJ2-3, with 7 bases identical to TRBD1. Germline-derived CDR1 and CDR2 are LNHDA and SQIVND (reference sequence). This CDR3 comprises 15 residues. The junction had 11 bases not matched to a gene; V was cut back by 6 bases and J by 5 bases.

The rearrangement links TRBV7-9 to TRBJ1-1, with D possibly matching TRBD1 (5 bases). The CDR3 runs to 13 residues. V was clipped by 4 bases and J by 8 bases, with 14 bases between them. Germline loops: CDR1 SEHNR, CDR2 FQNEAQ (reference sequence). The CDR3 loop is CASSSITGDEAFF. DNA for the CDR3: TGTGCCAGCAGCTCGATTACAGGAGACGAAGCTTTCTTT.

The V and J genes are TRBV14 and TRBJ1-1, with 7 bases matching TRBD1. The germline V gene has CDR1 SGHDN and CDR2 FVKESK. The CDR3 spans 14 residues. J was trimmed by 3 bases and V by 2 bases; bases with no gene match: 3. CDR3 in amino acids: CASSQLTGDTEAFF. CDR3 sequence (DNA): TGTGCCAGCAGCCAACTTACAGGGGACACTGAAGCTTTCTTT.

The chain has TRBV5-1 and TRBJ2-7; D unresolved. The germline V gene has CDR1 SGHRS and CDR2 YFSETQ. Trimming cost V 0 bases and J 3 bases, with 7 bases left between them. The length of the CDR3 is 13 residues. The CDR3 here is CASSLAPLYEQYF. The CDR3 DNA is TGCGCCAGCAGCTTGGCCCCTCTCTACGAGCAGTACTTC. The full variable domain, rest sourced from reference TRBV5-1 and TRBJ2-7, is KAGVTQTPRYLIKTRGQQVTLSCSPISGHRSVSWYQQTPGQGLQFLFEYFSETQRNKGNFPGRFSGRQFSNSRSEMNVSTLELGDSALYLCASSLAPLYEQYFGPGTRLTVT.

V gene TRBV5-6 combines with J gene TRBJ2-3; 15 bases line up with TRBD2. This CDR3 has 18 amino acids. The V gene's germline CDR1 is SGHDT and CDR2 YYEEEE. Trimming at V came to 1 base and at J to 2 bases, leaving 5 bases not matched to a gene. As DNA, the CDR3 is TGTGCCAGCAGCTTGTATGGGACTAGCGGGGGGAACACAGATACGCAGTATTTT. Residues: CASSLYGTSGGNTDTQYF.

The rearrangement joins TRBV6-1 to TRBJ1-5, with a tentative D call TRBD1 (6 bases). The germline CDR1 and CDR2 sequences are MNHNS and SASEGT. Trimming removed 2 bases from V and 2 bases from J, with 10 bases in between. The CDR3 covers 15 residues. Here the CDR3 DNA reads TGTGCCAGCAGTGAACAGGGGAGTGGCAATCAGCCCCAGCATTTT. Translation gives CASSEQGSGNQPQHF.

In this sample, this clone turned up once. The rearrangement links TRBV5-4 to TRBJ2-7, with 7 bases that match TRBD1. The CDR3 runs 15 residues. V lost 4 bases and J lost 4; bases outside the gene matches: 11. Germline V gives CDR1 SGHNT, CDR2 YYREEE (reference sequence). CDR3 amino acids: CASSRPGDRAYEQYF. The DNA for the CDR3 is TGTGCCAGCAGCAGACCCGGTGACAGGGCTTACGAGCAGTACTTC.

The CDR3 region has the DNA TGCGCCAGCGGCGGCGGGGGGGGCGGCAGCTACAATGAGCAGTTCTTC. Encoded protein: CASGGGGGGSYNEQFF. This chain connects TRBV10-2 to TRBJ2-1, with 9 bases lining up with TRBD2. The V and J ends lost 8 bases and 3 bases, in that order; junction bases with no gene match: 11. This CDR3 has 16 residues. CDR1 is WSHSY, CDR2 SAAADI, per germline.

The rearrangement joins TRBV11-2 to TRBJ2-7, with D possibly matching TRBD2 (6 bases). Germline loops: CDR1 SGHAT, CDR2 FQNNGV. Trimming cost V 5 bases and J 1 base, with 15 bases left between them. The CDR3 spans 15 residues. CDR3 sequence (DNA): TGTGCCAGCAGCCCCGGGGGTGGCAGTTCCTACGAGCAGTACTTC. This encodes CASSPGGGSSYEQYF.

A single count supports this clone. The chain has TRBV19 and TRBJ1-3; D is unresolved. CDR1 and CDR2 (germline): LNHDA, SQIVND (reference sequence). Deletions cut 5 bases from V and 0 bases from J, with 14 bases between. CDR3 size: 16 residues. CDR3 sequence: CASSLLQSPSGNTIYF. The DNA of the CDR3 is TGTGCCAGTAGTCTTCTACAGTCCCCCTCTGGAAACACCATATATTTT. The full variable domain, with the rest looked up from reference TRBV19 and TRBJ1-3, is DGGITQSPKYLFRKEGQNVTLSCEQNLNHDAMYWYRQDPGQGLRLIYYSQIVNDFQKGDIAEGYSVSREKKESFPLTVTSAQKNPTAFYLCASSLLQSPSGNTIYFGEGSWLTVV.

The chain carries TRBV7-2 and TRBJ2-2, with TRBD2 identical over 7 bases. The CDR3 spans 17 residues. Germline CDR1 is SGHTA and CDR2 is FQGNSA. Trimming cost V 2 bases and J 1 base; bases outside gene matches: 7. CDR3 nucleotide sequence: TGTGCCAGCAGCTTACCTCTGCCTAGCGGGAACACCGGGGAGCTGTTTTTT. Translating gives CASSLPLPSGNTGELFF.

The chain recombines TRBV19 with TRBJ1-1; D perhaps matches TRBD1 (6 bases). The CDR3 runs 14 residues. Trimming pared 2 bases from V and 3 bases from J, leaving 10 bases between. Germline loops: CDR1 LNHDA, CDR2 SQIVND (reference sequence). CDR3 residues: CASSIPGVYTEAFF. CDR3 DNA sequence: TGTGCCAGTAGTATACCAGGGGTTTACACTGAAGCTTTCTTT.